This is a list of T cell receptor beta chains from one sample in a study of cytomegalovirus exposure and HLA in healthy donors. Generated by immunoSEQ multiplex PCR, the TCRdb table keeps only in-frame clones and is missing some. The repertoire holds 250,000 to 300,000 clones, with about 86% as singletons. Sequenced material: PBMCs. All receptors come from a woman between 18 and 30 years old in good health and CMV-seronegative. The CDR3 runs from the conserved cysteine through the conserved F or W. A D gene is named only where the DNA matches it firmly. Size tells how often a clone was seen (once, few, many) or the class of an expanded clone, and some rows leave it out.

TRBV23-1,-,TRBJ1-1,-,CASSQSRAYTEAFF,TGCGCCAGCAGTCAATCGAGGGCCTACACTGAAGCTTTCTTT
TRBV5-4,-,TRBJ1-1,few,CASSFYDSGLSIEAFF,TGTGCCAGCAGCTTCTACGACTCGGGATTGTCGATTGAAGCTTTCTTT
TRBV19,-,TRBJ1-5,-,CASSHRIYQPQHF,TGTGCCAGTAGCCACAGGATCTATCAGCCCCAGCATTTT
TRBV11-3,-,TRBJ1-1,-,CASSLLETEAFF,TGTGCCAGCAGCTTATTGGAGACTGAAGCTTTCTTT
TRBV5-6,-,TRBJ1-2,-,CASSGGIRQPNYGYTF,TGTGCCAGCAGCGGCGGGATTAGGCAACCTAACTATGGCTACACCTTC
TRBV7-8,-,TRBJ2-5,-,CASSPLMTGQETQYF,TGTGCCAGCAGCCCACTGATGACGGGCCAAGAGACCCAGTACTTC
TRBV5-4,-,TRBJ1-4,-,CASSLGQFNEKLFF,TGTGCCAGCAGCTTGGGACAGTTTAATGAAAAACTGTTTTTT
TRBV19,-,TRBJ1-4,-,CASSMGGGNEKLFF,TGTGCCAGTAGTATGGGGGGTGGAAATGAAAAACTGTTTTTT
TRBV9,TRBD2,TRBJ2-1,-,CASSERTGTSGYNEQFF,TGTGCCAGCAGCGAGAGGACCGGGACTAGCGGCTACAATGAGCAGTTCTTC
TRBV4-1,-,TRBJ1-5,-,CASSQDANRAGQPQHF,TGCGCCAGCAGCCAAGACGCGAACAGGGCGGGTCAGCCCCAGCATTTT
TRBV30,-,TRBJ1-2,few,CAWSVGVNYGYTF,TGTGCCTGGAGTGTAGGGGTCAACTATGGCTACACCTTC
TRBV6-1,TRBD1,TRBJ2-3,once,CASSEPGTVDTQYF,TGTGCCAGCAGTGAACCCGGGACAGTGGATACGCAGTATTTT
TRBV30,-,TRBJ2-2,-,CAWMAGKNTGELFF,TGTGCCTGGATGGCGGGCAAGAACACCGGGGAGCTGTTTTTT
TRBV4-3,-,TRBJ1-6,once,CASSQDPLRQGMTYNSPLHF,TGCGCCAGCAGCCAAGATCCCCTTAGGCAGGGGATGACCTATAATTCACCCCTCCACTTT
TRBV27,TRBD2,TRBJ2-3,-,CASSSLLTSGGPTDTQYF,TGTGCCAGCAGTTCATTATTGACTAGCGGGGGACCCACAGATACGCAGTATTTT
TRBV27,-,TRBJ2-3,-,CASSSPLHYSTDTQYF,TGTGCCAGCAGTTCCCCACTTCACTATAGCACAGATACGCAGTATTTT
TRBV4-1,TRBD1,TRBJ1-2,-,CASSQEAGTGFGYTF,TGCGCCAGCAGCCAAGAAGCTGGGACAGGGTTTGGCTACACCTTC
TRBV5-6,-,TRBJ2-1,once,CASSLRGSSRYNEQFF,TGTGCCAGCAGCTTGAGGGGTAGCAGTCGGTACAATGAGCAGTTCTTC
TRBV5-1,TRBD1,TRBJ2-2,-,CASRRGDRGLEELFF,TGCGCCAGCAGACGAGGGGACAGGGGGTTAGAGGAGCTGTTTTTT
TRBV4-3,TRBD1,TRBJ2-3,-,CASSQGGTDSYLSTDTQYF,TGCGCCAGCAGCCAAGGAGGGACAGACAGCTACCTTAGCACAGATACGCAGTATTTT
TRBV28,-,TRBJ1-2,few,CASSLQRQAIF,TGTGCCAGCAGTTTACAACGACAGGCCATCTTC
TRBV7-2,-,TRBJ1-3,-,CASSPGRVSGNTIYF,TGTGCCAGCAGCCCCGGCAGGGTCTCTGGAAACACCATATATTTT
TRBV19,TRBD1,TRBJ1-1,-,CASSSGQGASTTFF,TGTGCCAGTAGTTCGGGACAGGGAGCTTCAACGACTTTCTTT
TRBV5-1,-,TRBJ1-3,-,CASSLETGATNTIYF,TGCGCCAGCAGCTTGGAGACAGGAGCCACAAACACCATATATTTT
TRBV5-6,-,TRBJ2-1,-,CASSLNNEQFF,TGTGCCAGCAGCCTAAACAATGAGCAGTTCTTC
TRBV14,TRBD1,TRBJ1-2,few,CASSKTGLGYTF,TGTGCCAGCAGCAAGACAGGGTTGGGCTACACCTTC
TRBV29-1,-,TRBJ1-4,-,CSGRHTNEKLFF,TGCAGCGGTAGACACACTAATGAAAAACTGTTTTTT
TRBV6-5,-,TRBJ1-1,-,CASSYFEPSMNTEAFF,TGTGCCAGCAGTTACTTCGAGCCGTCCATGAACACTGAAGCTTTCTTT
TRBV30,-,TRBJ1-5,-,CAWSAGTLVQPQHF,TGTGCCTGGAGTGCCGGGACACTGGTTCAGCCCCAGCATTTT
TRBV19,-,TRBJ1-1,-,CASSLHPVNTEAFF,TGTGCCAGTAGTCTCCACCCAGTGAACACTGAAGCTTTCTTT
TRBV28,-,TRBJ1-6,-,CASSNTGFSPLHF,TGTGCCAGCAGTAACACAGGATTTTCACCCCTCCACTTT
TRBV7-6,TRBD1,TRBJ1-1,-,CASRPDRDTLNTEAFF,TGTGCCAGCAGACCTGACAGGGATACGTTGAACACTGAAGCTTTCTTT
TRBV5-1,TRBD2,TRBJ2-3,-,CASSLGPPGRGGTDTQYF,TGCGCCAGCAGCTTGGGCCCTCCGGGGCGGGGGGGCACAGATACGCAGTATTTT
TRBV6-5,TRBD1,TRBJ2-7,once,CASRIPGQGAYEQYF,TGTGCCAGCAGGATACCGGGACAGGGGGCCTACGAGCAGTACTTC
TRBV21-1,-,TRBJ2-5,-,CASQLGPRGGETQYF,TGTGCCAGCCAATTGGGACCGAGGGGAGGGGAGACCCAGTACTTC
TRBV13,TRBD1,TRBJ2-7,-,CASSPVRDRGYEQYF,TGTGCCAGCAGCCCCGTCAGGGACAGGGGCTACGAGCAGTACTTC
TRBV18,TRBD2,TRBJ2-7,-,CASSQAGGTSSYEQYF,TGTGCCAGCTCACAGGCGGGAGGGACTAGCTCCTACGAGCAGTACTTC
TRBV19,-,TRBJ2-1,-,CASSIVTRVGNEQFF,TGTGCCAGTAGTATAGTAACCAGGGTGGGAAATGAGCAGTTCTTC
TRBV30,-,TRBJ1-1,-,CAWSAGGRNTEAFF,TGTGCCTGGTCGGCGGGGGGGAGGAACACTGAAGCTTTCTTT
TRBV6-1,TRBD1,TRBJ2-7,-,CASSEGQGSYEQYF,TGTGCCAGCAGTGAGGGACAGGGCTCCTACGAGCAGTACTTC
TRBV4-2,TRBD2,TRBJ2-3,-,CASSPGLAGTDTQYF,TGTGCCAGCAGTCCGGGACTAGCGGGCACAGATACGCAGTATTTT
TRBV29-1,TRBD1,TRBJ1-1,few,CSAWTGTTEAFF,TGCAGCGCCTGGACAGGGACCACTGAAGCTTTCTTT
TRBV29-1,-,TRBJ2-1,-,CSVADEQFF,TGCAGCGTTGCGGATGAGCAGTTCTTC
TRBV29-1,TRBD1,TRBJ1-2,-,CSVDRGSANYGYTF,TGCAGCGTGGACAGGGGTTCGGCTAACTATGGCTACACCTTC
TRBV6-4,-,TRBJ2-3,many,CASSASPGTDTQYF,TGTGCCAGCAGTGCTAGCCCTGGCACAGATACGCAGTATTTT
TRBV2,TRBD1,TRBJ2-6,-,CASGTGVSGANVLTF,TGTGCCAGCGGGACAGGGGTCTCTGGGGCCAACGTCCTGACTTTC